A selection of T cell receptor beta chains follows, all from one sample in a study of Graves' ophthalmopathy and Graves' hyperthyroidism. Via MiXCR, TCRdb re-called the multiplex PCR reads, giving one row per CDR3 protein. The sample has roughly 400,000 distinct CDR3 sequences; roughly 18% are singletons. Material for sequencing was peripheral blood. Receptor source: a woman aged 18-35 years with Graves' ophthalmopathy. CDR3s include the opening cysteine and the closing phenylalanine or tryptophan.

V | CDR3
TRBV29-1 | CSGNTLDTEAFF
TRBV7-2 | CASSLAQGGRELFF
TRBV20-1 | CSASGAGTGWYTEAFF
TRBV28 | CASSLGSHPFYEQYF
TRBV7-2 | CASSAGQGYTEAFF
TRBV30 | CAWKAKTREETQYF
TRBV7-2 | CASKTGTVSYEQYF
TRBV28 | CASSFVGRELREQYF
TRBV30 | CASETTRTEAFF
TRBV6-2/TRBV6-3 | CACVTYEQYF
TRBV6-1 | CASSGRLAGAGGLREQYF
TRBV2 | CASKASLLLAKNIQYF
TRBV27 | CASSFASGSYEQYF
TRBV19 | CASSPSGSMVGGELFF
TRBV6-2/TRBV6-3 | CASSYRWDQPQHF
TRBV27 | CASRTWTDNWETQYF
TRBV10-3 | CAIMAGGGGSGANVLTF
TRBV27 | CASSLSANIQYF
TRBV29-1 | CSVGGSGSGNTIYF
TRBV15 | CATSILGAVYQPQHF
TRBV18 | CASSPDGTGGPHQPQHF
TRBV28 | CASSDRGAQETQYF
TRBV9 | CASSVEQDEQYF
TRBV28 | CASSFGQARDEQYF
TRBV28 | CASSLVEQNTEAFF
TRBV6-2/TRBV6-3 | CASSRTDAEAFF
TRBV27 | CASSSPGTGYYEQYF
TRBV7-2 | CASSLAPSDEQYF
TRBV6-5 | CASSSRAGTSSYEQYF
TRBV11-2 | CASSRQRLNYGYTF
TRBV11-2 | CASSPSPGRAAGYQETQYF
TRBV12-3/TRBV12-4 | CASSWDLSSYGYTF
TRBV6-2/TRBV6-3 | CASSFNFEGYMNTEAFF
TRBV5-1 | CASSLGTNLGSPLHF
TRBV6-1 | CGGGLPGTEASF
TRBV30 | CAFQGPNYGYTF
TRBV12-3/TRBV12-4 | CASSLAQGRVFAEAFF
TRBV6-2/TRBV6-3 | CASRPTPQDRGKGEQYF
TRBV7-2 | CASSSRAPLYEQYF
TRBV29-1 | CSVEEGGFETQYF
TRBV7-2 | CASSLFGRETQYF
TRBV12-3/TRBV12-4 | CASSLRQGPYEQYF
TRBV30 | CAWDITGPADEQYF
TRBV7-8 | CASSLGVRAGTEAFF
TRBV19 | CASSIDQGRNTEAFF
TRBV6-1 | CASSPDRNTGELFF
TRBV6-5 | CASSYRDGAVWYSPLHF
TRBV5-5 | CASSRGRQGQYGYTF
TRBV6-5 | CASSYSSSDSGNTIYF
TRBV5-8 | CASSLMRGPQHF
TRBV28 | CASSKGRQVNTEAFF